The following is a T cell receptor (beta chain) sequence with its context. A read error may produce the germline difference seen at one junction end. Both RNA and DNA were isolated together from approximately 20-30 mg of bulk tissue that had not been sorted. Every tumor sample analyzed contained over 80% viable tumor cells. This CDR3 comprises 13 residues. Germline V lookup: CDR1 SGHNT, CDR2 YENEEA. The data were obtained in a study of tumor-infiltrating lymphocytes in primary liver carcinoma. Turning to the study itself: Sample yields, roughly 3.5 to 8 million productive TCRbeta reads, were similar across the tissue types.

With a constant-region primer, TCR beta cDNA was made from approximately 500 ng of total RNA. Investigators got TCR beta libraries out of three nested multiplex PCR rounds, done with slightly modified ARM-PCR. Forward primers for TRBV1-TRBV30 and a C-beta reverse primer served the first two PCR rounds, at around 9 cycles each. TCRdb redid the calling of the multiplex PCR reads with MiXCR, one entry per CDR3 protein. The table lists some 110,000 distinct CDR3 sequences, 64% of them singletons. This receptor was obtained from a woman in her sixties with primary liver carcinoma and hepatitis B virus infection. The sample consisted of liver tumor tissue from sampling region 3. The subset is: tumor region T3, left-lateral pole. V is TRBV11-3 and J is TRBJ2-5; the D is unclear. For the CDR3, the DNA is TGTGCCAGCGGCTTAGCAGAGCAAGAAACCCAGTACTTC. It is translated as CASGLAEQETQYF.